This T cell receptor beta chain was retrieved from a study of blood T cell repertoires in COVID-19. Study context: The samples span acute and convalescent COVID-19 from the United States, Italy and Spain.

The CDR3 runs 12 residues. Germline CDR1 is MNHEY and CDR2 is SVGAGI. The V end was cut by 5 bases, the J end by 4 bases, with 8 bases between. Patients from Seattle were sampled longitudinally, starting during active infection. TCRdb keeps only in-frame clones here, not all; method: immunoSEQ multiplex PCR. Altogether a few hundred thousand clones are present, around 87% being singletons, with the ten largest covering more than 4.5%. The TCR was taken from a woman aged 55-70 years with COVID-19, enrolled during active disease. Material for sequencing was peripheral blood. This chain joins TRBV6-5 and TRBJ1-1; tentative D call: TRBD1 (5 bases). CDR3 in DNA: TGTGCCAGCAGTATCAGGGCCACTGAAGCTTTCTTT. Its protein is CASSIRATEAFF.